This T cell receptor beta chain was captured by sequencing in a study of T cell repertoires in cytomegalovirus infection. TCRdb independently ran MiXCR on the reads; one entry per CDR3 protein. The data hold more than 75,000 distinct CDR3 sequences, with approximately 32% observed a single time. This clonotype occurred a few times. Antigen unknown. Sequencing used CD8+ T cells from cultured PBMCs, obtained from culture after CMV antigen stimulation. The sequence derives from a human donor in good health (CMV status not recorded). Some clones in this sample may be carry-over from other donors' samples.

The DNA of the CDR3 is TGTGCCAGCAGCTTAATTCTCGGGGTTGGTACTGAAGCTTTCTTT. This sequence encodes CASSLILGVGTEAFF. The chain combines TRBV11-2 with TRBJ1-1; D is uncertain. V lost 2 bases, J lost 5 bases, and 15 bases lay in between. The CDR3 extends over 15 amino acids. Germline CDR1 is SGHAT and CDR2 is FQNNGV.